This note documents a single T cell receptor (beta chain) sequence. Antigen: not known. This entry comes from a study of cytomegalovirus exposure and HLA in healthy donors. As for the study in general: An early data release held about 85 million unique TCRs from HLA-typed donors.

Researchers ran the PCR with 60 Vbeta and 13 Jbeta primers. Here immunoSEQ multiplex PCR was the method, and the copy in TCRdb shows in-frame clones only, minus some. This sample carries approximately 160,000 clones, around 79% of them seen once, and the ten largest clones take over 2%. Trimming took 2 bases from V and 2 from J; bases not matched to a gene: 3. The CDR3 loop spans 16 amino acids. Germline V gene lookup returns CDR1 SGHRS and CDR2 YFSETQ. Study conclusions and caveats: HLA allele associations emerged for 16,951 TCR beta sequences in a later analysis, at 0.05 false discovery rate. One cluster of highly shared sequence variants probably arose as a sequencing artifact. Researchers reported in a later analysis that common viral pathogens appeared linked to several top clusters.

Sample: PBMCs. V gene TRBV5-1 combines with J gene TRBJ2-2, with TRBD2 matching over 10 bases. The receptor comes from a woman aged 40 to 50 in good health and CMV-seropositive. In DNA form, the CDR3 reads TGCGCCAGCAGCTTAATAGCGGGGGGTAACACCGGGGAGCTGTTTTTT. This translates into CASSLIAGGNTGELFF.